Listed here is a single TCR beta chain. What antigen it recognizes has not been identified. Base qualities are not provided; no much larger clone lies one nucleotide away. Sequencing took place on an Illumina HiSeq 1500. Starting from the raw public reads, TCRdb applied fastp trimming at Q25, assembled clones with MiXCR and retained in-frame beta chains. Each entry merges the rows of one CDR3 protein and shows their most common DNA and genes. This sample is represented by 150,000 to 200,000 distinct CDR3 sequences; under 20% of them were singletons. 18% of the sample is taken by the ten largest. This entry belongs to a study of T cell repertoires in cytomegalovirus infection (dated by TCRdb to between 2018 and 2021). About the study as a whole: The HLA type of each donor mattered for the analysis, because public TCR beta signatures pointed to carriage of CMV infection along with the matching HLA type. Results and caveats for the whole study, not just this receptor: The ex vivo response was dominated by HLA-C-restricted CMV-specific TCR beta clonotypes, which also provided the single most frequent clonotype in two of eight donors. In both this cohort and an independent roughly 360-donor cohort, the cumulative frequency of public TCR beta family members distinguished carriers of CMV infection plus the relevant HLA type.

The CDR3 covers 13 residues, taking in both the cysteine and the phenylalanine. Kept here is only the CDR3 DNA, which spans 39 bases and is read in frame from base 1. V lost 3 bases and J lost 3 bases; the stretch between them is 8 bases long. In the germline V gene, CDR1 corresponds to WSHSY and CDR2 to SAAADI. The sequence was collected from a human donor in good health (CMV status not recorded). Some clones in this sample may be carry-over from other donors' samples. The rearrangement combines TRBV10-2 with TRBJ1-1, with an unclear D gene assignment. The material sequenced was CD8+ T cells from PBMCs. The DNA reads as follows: TGCGCCAGCAGTGAAGGAGGTCACACTGAAGCTTTCTTT. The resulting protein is CASSEGGHTEAFF.